This TCR beta chain was sequenced during a study of technical replicates of blood from several donors. The CDR3 is made up of 17 amino acids. With 3 bases removed from V and 6 bases from J, the gap between germline ends came to 22 bases. Germline assignment: CDR1 SGHDT and CDR2 YYEEEE. Repertoires were generated with immunoSEQ multiplex PCR, while TCRdb's copy carries only in-frame clones and drops some. The sample has around 69,000 clones; roughly 90% are singletons. This TCR came from a human donor in good health. Some clones in this sample may be carry-over from other donors' samples. This sequence joins TRBV5-6 and TRBJ1-5; no clear D gene. Material for sequencing was PBMCs. CDR3 region: CASSWPHHVPSTQPQHF. The CDR3 DNA follows: TGTGCCAGCAGCTGGCCACACCACGTGCCGTCAACTCAGCCCCAGCATTTT.